One and the same sample provided the 22 T cell receptor beta chains below, sequenced in a study of beta chain features in type 1 diabetes. Reverse transcribing all isolated RNA meant expressed TCRB transcripts were sequenced. Generated by immunoSEQ multiplex PCR, the TCRdb table keeps only in-frame clones and is missing some. This sample has 120,000 to 150,000 clones, with 40% to 60% found just once. Sequencing input: Tregs from blood. All receptors come from a man aged 18 to 30 in good health.

This sequence joins TRBV7-2 and TRBJ1-6, with TRBD1 identical over 9 bases. The CDR3 length is 15 residues. V trimming: 5 bases; J trimming: 6 bases; junction bases outside the gene matches: 5. Germline V CDR1 and CDR2: SGHTA, FQGNSA. CDR3 DNA: TGTGCCAGCAGCAAACGACAGGGGGTTAATTCACCCCTCCACTTT. Its translation is CASSKRQGVNSPLHF.

V usage is TRBV10-3 and J usage is TRBJ2-7; no clear D. The germline V gene encodes CDR1 ENHRY and CDR2 SYGVKD. CDR3 size: 13 residues. The germline V and J ends were trimmed by 4 bases and 0 bases, with 7 bases remaining between them. CDR3 sequence: CAISGQNSYEQYF. Here the CDR3 DNA reads TGTGCCATCAGTGGCCAGAACTCCTACGAGCAGTACTTC.

This clone is a singleton in its sample. J is TRBJ1-5 and V is TRBV6-6; D gene unclear. V lost 0 bases and J 0 bases, leaving 6 bases between the germline ends. CDR1 and CDR2 from the germline V gene are MNHNY and SVGAGI (reference sequence). The CDR3 consists of 15 residues. Written as DNA, the CDR3 is TGTGCCAGCAGTTACTCTTGGAGTAGCAATCAGCCCCAGCATTTT. As protein: CASSYSWSSNQPQHF.

The CDR3 sequence is CASRQENTEAFF. The CDR3, as DNA: TGTGCCAGCAGACAGGAGAACACTGAAGCTTTCTTT. The rearrangement links TRBV6-6 to TRBJ1-1, with a weak D call TRBD1 (5 bases). The CDR3 sequence is 12 residues long. CDR1 and CDR2 (germline): MNHNY, SVGAGI (reference sequence). V was trimmed by 6 bases and J by 1 base, leaving 6 bases between them.

The chain uses TRBV6-6 and TRBJ2-3, with D perhaps matching TRBD1 (6 bases). CDR1 and CDR2 from the germline V gene are MNHNY and SVGAGI (reference sequence). With 6 bases removed from V and 2 bases from J, the gap between germline ends came to 9 bases. This CDR3 is 13 amino acids long. The CDR3 sequence is CASRDSDTDTQYF. The CDR3 coding sequence is TGTGCCAGCAGGGACAGCGACACAGATACGCAGTATTTT.

The rearrangement links TRBV7-2 to TRBJ1-2; 7 bases fit TRBD1. CDR1 and CDR2 from the germline V gene are SGHTA and FQGNSA. Losses at the gene ends were 0 bases for V and 4 bases for J; bases not matched to a gene: 11. The CDR3 totals 17 residues. The CDR3 coding sequence is TGTGCCAGCAGCTTAGCCCCCCCGACAGGGCTAAGCTATGGCTACACCTTC. Translated: CASSLAPPTGLSYGYTF.

The chain has TRBV10-2 and TRBJ2-2; D call uncertain. The germline gives CDR1 WSHSY, CDR2 SAAADI. Trimming removed 4 bases from V and 6 bases from J, with 9 bases in between. The CDR3 has 13 amino acids. This CDR3 reads CASSGAKSGELFF. The CDR3 DNA sequence: TGCGCCAGCAGTGGGGCCAAGTCCGGGGAGCTGTTTTTT.

This chain connects TRBV4-3 to TRBJ2-4; D perhaps matches TRBD2 (5 bases). This CDR3 is built from 15 residues. Germline loops: CDR1 LGHNA, CDR2 YSLEER. With 2 bases removed from V and 1 base from J, the gap between germline ends came to 9 bases. The CDR3 nucleotides read TGCGCCAGCAGCCAAACTAGAGTTGCCAAAAACATTCAGTACTTC. Protein: CASSQTRVAKNIQYF.

This clone was observed a handful of times. The genes are TRBV13 and TRBJ1-5; 10 nucleotides match TRBD1. The CDR3 is made up of 19 amino acids. Per the germline V gene, CDR1 is PRHDT and CDR2 is FYEKMQ (reference sequence). The ends lost 4 bases at V and 2 bases at J; junction bases unmatched: 14. This CDR3 reads CASSSRGTGAGRGNQPQHF. CDR3 bases: TGTGCCAGCAGCTCCAGAGGGACAGGGGCAGGTCGGGGCAATCAGCCCCAGCATTTT.

The J gene is TRBJ2-7, the V gene TRBV19, with D tentatively TRBD2 (5 bases). This CDR3 spans 13 amino acids. CDR1 LNHDA and CDR2 SQIVND come from the germline V gene (reference sequence). V was shortened by 4 bases and J by 5 bases, with 12 bases between the two germline ends. The CDR3 DNA is TGTGCCAGTAGTACACAGCCGGGGAACGAGCAGTACTTC. It translates to CASSTQPGNEQYF.

The chain recombines TRBV5-4 with TRBJ2-3, with D unclear. Deletions cut 4 bases from V and 0 bases from J, with 12 bases between. CDR1 is SGHNT and CDR2 is YYREEE in the germline V gene (reference sequence). The CDR3 loop spans 15 amino acids. The CDR3 DNA reads as TGTGCCAGCAGCCCTATTTTCCCTAGCACAGATACGCAGTATTTT. Its translation is CASSPIFPSTDTQYF.

The chain is built from TRBV28 and TRBJ2-7; 11 bases line up with TRBD2. Trimming removed 6 bases from V and 12 bases from J; junction bases left unmatched: 4. CDR1 is MDHEN and CDR2 is SYDVKM in the germline V gene. The CDR3 consists of 11 residues. CDR3 protein: CASRSSGRRYF. The CDR3 region has the DNA TGTGCCAGCAGATCTAGCGGGAGGCGGTACTTC.

The V and J genes are TRBV28 and TRBJ1-2, with a tentative D call TRBD1 (5 bases). This CDR3 has 16 residues. V gave up 3 bases and J gave up 8 bases, with 22 bases separating them. Germline V gives CDR1 MDHEN, CDR2 SYDVKM. CDR3 amino acids: CASSLGLVGLLKGYTF. The DNA of the CDR3 is TGTGCCAGCAGTTTGGGCTTGGTGGGGCTACTGAAGGGCTACACCTTC.

V gene TRBV5-6 combines with J gene TRBJ2-5; D uncertain. Trimming pared 2 bases from V and 4 bases from J, leaving 15 bases between. The CDR3 is 15 residues long. The germline V gene has CDR1 SGHDT and CDR2 YYEEEE. CDR3: CASSFLGSPPETQYF. In nucleotides, the CDR3 is TGTGCCAGCAGCTTCCTCGGTAGCCCACCAGAGACCCAGTACTTC.

This chain connects TRBV30 to TRBJ2-1; D gene unclear. The germline CDR1 and CDR2 sequences are GTSNPN and SVGIG (reference sequence). V was pared by 3 bases and J by 7 bases, with 13 bases between. CDR3 length: 13 amino acids. The CDR3: CAWSRVGLNEQFF. CDR3 coding DNA: TGTGCCTGGAGCCGGGTGGGTCTAAATGAGCAGTTCTTC.

This clone was seen a handful of times. The gene calls are TRBV5-1 and TRBJ1-1; a weak D match, TRBD1 (5 bases). Trimming left V 0 bases short and J 11 bases short, with 20 bases between. This CDR3 spans 15 amino acids. Germline V gene lookup returns CDR1 SGHRS and CDR2 YFSETQ. The CDR3 spells CASSLAPRGTSTAFF. The CDR3 DNA reads as TGCGCCAGCAGCTTGGCCCCTAGGGGAACGTCGACGGCTTTCTTT.

For the CDR3, the DNA is TGTGCCAGCTCACCCAGGGACAGGGGTAATGGCTACACCTTC. Its translation: CASSPRDRGNGYTF. The chain has TRBV18 and TRBJ1-2; 10 bases line up with TRBD1. With 3 bases clipped from V and 6 bases from J, the junction kept 4 bases outside the gene matches. This CDR3 is 14 amino acids long. CDR1 is KGHSH, CDR2 LQKENI, per germline.

This clone was picked up one time. This chain joins TRBV5-4 and TRBJ2-7; TRBD2 aligns across 10 bases. Germline loops: CDR1 SGHNT, CDR2 YYREEE (reference sequence). This CDR3 has 14 residues. Germline trimming cut 3 bases from V and 1 base from J; bases unmatched to any gene: 1. The chain's CDR3 is CASSSAGGSYEQYF. Written as DNA, the CDR3 is TGTGCCAGCAGCTCAGCGGGAGGGTCCTACGAGCAGTACTTC.

The chain has TRBV30 and TRBJ2-4, with D tentatively TRBD1 (5 bases). V was clipped by 1 base and J by 9 bases, with 10 bases between them. The CDR3 is made up of 12 amino acids. Germline V gene data show CDR1 as GTSNPN and CDR2 as SVGIG (reference sequence). In DNA form, the CDR3 reads TGTGCCTGGAGTGGGGCAGGGTCCATTCAGTACTTC. Amino acid sequence: CAWSGAGSIQYF.

This clone was detected a few times. The J gene is TRBJ2-1, the V gene TRBV19, with D maybe TRBD2 (6 bases). V lost 0 bases and J lost 4, with 16 bases in between. The CDR3 spans 17 residues. Germline CDR1 and CDR2: LNHDA and SQIVND (reference sequence). The CDR3 DNA reads TGTGCCAGTAGTATAGAAGGAGGGGCCGACCTTTACAATGAGCAGTTCTTC. Translation gives CASSIEGGADLYNEQFF.

This chain links TRBV5-4 with TRBJ1-1, with 7 bases matching TRBD1. Germline values: CDR1 SGHNT, CDR2 YYREEE (reference sequence). The CDR3 has 14 residues. V dropped 1 base and J dropped 4; count of bases not matched to a gene: 4. As DNA, the CDR3 is TGTGCCAGCAGCTTGCAGGGGGTCCTCACTGAAGCTTTCTTT. Its protein is CASSLQGVLTEAFF.

This clone was counted only a few times. The chain joins TRBV13 to TRBJ2-7; TRBD1 might be the D (6 bases). V shed 3 bases and J shed 0 bases, with 15 bases lying between them. The germline CDR1 and CDR2 sequences are PRHDT and FYEKMQ (reference sequence). The CDR3 covers 16 residues. CDR3 DNA sequence: TGTGCCAGCAGCTTTAGGGGGTCAGGAATCTCCTACGAGCAGTACTTC. It yields the protein CASSFRGSGISYEQYF.